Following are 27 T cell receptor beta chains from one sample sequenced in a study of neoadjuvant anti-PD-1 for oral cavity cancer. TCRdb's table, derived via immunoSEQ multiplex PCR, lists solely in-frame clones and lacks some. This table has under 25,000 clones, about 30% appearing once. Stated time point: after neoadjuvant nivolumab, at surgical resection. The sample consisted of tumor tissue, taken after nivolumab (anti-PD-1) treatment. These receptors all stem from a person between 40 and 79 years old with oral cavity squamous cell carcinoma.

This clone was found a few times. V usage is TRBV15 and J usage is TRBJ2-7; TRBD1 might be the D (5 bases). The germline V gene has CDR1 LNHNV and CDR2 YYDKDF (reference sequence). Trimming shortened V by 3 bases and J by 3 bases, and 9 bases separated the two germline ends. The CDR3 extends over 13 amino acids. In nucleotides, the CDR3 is TGTGCCACCAGCAGTGGTGACAGCTACGAGCAGTACTTC. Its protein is CATSSGDSYEQYF.

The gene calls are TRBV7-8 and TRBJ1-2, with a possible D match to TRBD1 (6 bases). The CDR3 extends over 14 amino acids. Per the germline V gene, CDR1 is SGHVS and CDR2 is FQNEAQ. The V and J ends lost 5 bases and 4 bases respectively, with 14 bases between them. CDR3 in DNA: TGTGCCAGCAGCCAACAGGGAATCGGCTATGGCTACACCTTC. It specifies CASSQQGIGYGYTF.

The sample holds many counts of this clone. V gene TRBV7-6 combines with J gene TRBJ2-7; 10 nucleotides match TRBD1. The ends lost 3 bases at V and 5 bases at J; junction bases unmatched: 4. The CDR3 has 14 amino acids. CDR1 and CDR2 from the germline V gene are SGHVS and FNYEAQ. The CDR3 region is CASSFRQGADEQYF. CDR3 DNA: TGTGCCAGCAGCTTCCGACAGGGGGCAGACGAGCAGTACTTC.

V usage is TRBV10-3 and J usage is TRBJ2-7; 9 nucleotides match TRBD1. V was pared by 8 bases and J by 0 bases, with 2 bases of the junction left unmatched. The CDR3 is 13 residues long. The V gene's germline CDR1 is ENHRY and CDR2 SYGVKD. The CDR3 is CAIGTGSSYEQYF. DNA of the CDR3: TGTGCCATCGGGACAGGGAGCTCCTACGAGCAGTACTTC.

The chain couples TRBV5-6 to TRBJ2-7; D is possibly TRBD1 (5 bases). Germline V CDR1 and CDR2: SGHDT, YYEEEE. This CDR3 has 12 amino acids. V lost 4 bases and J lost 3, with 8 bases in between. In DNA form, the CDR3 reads TGTGCCAGCAGCAAGGGGCGCTACGAGCAGTACTTC. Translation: CASSKGRYEQYF.

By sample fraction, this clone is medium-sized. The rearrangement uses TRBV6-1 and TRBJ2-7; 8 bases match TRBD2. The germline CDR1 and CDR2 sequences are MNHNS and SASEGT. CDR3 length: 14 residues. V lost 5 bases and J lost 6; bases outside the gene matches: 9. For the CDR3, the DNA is TGTGCCAGCAGTCCGGGAGGGGCCGTCGGCGAGCAGTACTTC. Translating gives CASSPGGAVGEQYF.

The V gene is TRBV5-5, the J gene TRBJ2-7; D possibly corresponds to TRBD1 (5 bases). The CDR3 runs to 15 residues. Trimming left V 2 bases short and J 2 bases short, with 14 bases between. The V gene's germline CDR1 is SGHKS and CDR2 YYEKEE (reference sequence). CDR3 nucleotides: TGTGCCAGCAGCTTACTTCAGGGTACCCCCTACGAGCAGTACTTC. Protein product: CASSLLQGTPYEQYF.

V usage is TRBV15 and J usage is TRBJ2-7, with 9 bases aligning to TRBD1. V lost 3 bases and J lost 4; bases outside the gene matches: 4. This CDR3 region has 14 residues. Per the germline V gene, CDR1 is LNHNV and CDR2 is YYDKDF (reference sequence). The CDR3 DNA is TGTGCCACCAGCAGTGGACAGGGGCCATACGAGCAGTACTTC. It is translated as CATSSGQGPYEQYF.

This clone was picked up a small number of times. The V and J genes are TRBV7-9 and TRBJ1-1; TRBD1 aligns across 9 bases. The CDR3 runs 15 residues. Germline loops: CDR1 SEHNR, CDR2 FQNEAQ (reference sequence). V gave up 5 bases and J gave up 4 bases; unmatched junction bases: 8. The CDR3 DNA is TGTGCCAGCAGCGAACAGGGGGCGCTGGGCACTGAAGCTTTCTTT. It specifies CASSEQGALGTEAFF.

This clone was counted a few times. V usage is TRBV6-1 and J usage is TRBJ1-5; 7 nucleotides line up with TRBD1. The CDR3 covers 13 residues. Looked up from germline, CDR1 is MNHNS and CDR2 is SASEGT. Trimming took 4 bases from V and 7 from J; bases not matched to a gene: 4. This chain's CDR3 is CASSATGNQPQHF. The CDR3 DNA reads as TGTGCCAGCAGTGCGACAGGGAACCAGCCCCAGCATTTT.

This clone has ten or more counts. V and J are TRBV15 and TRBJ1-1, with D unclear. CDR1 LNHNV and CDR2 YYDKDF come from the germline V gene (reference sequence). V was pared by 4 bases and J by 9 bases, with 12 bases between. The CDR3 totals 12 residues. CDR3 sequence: CATSNREIKAFF. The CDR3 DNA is TGTGCCACCAGCAACCGGGAGATAAAAGCTTTCTTT.

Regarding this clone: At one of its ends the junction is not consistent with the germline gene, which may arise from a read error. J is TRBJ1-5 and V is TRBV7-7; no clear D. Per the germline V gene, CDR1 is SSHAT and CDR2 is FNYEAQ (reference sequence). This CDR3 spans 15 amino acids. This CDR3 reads CASSKGVGTHQPQHF. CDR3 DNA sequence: TGTGCTAGCAGCAAAGGAGTAGGAACTCATCAGCCCCAGCATTTT.

The DNA for the CDR3 is TGTGCCAGCAGTGAGCAGCAGGGGGTCGGAACTGAAGCTTTCTTT. This gives the protein CASSEQQGVGTEAFF. The chain carries TRBV2 and TRBJ1-1; 7 bases are shared with TRBD1. The germline gives CDR1 SNHLY, CDR2 FYNNEI. The V and J ends lost 3 bases and 5 bases, in that order; junction bases with no gene match: 9. The CDR3 is made up of 15 amino acids.

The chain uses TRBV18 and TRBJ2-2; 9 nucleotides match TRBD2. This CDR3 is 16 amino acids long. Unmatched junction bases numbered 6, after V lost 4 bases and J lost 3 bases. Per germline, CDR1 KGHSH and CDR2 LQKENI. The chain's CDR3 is CASSRTTSGYTGELFF. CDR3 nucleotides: TGTGCCAGCTCACGGACGACTAGCGGATACACCGGGGAGCTGTTTTTT.

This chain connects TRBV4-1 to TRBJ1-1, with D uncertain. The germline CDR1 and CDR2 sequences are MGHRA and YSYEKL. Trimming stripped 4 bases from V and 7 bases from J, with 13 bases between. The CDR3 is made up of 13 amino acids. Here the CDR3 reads CASSLERTDEAFF. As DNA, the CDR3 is TGCGCCAGCAGCCTCGAGCGAACGGATGAAGCTTTCTTT.

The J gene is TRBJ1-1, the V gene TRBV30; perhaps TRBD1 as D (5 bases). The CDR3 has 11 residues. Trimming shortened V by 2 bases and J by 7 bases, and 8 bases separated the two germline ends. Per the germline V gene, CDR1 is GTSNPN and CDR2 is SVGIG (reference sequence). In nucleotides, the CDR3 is TGTGCCTGGAGTCAAGACAGTGAAGCTTTCTTT. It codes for CAWSQDSEAFF.

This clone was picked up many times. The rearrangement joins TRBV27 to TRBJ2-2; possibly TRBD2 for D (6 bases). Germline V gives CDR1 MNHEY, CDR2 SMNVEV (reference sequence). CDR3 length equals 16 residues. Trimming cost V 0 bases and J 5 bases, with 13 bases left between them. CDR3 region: CASSLSTGRKTGELFF. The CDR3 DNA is TGTGCCAGCAGTTTATCTACCGGGAGAAAAACCGGGGAGCTGTTTTTT.

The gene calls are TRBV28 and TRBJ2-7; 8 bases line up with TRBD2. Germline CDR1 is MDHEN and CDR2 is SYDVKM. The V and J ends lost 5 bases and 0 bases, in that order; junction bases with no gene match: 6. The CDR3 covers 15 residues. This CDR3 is CASSRLAGLSYEQYF. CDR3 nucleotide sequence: TGTGCCAGCAGTCGGTTAGCGGGACTCTCCTACGAGCAGTACTTC.

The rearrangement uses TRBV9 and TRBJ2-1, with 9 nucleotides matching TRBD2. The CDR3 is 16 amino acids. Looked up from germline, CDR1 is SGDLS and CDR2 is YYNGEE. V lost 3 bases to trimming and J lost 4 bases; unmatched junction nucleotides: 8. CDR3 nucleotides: TGTGCCAGCAGCGCGACTAGCGGCTACATTTACAATGAGCAGTTCTTC. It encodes CASSATSGYIYNEQFF.

The CDR3 reads CASSQNYEQYF. The CDR3 coding sequence is TGTGCCAGCAGCCAAAACTACGAGCAGTACTTC. This chain uses TRBV10-3 with TRBJ2-7; the D is unclear. Germline V gene data show CDR1 as ENHRY and CDR2 as SYGVKD. This CDR3 is built from 11 residues. Deletions cut 10 bases from V and 3 bases from J, with 10 bases between.

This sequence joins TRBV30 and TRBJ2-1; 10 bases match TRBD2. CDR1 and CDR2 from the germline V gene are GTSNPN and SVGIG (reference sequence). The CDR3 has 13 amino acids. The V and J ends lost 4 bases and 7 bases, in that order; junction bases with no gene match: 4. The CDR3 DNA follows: TGTGCCTGGAACCCGGGACTAGCGAATGAGCAGTTCTTC. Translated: CAWNPGLANEQFF.

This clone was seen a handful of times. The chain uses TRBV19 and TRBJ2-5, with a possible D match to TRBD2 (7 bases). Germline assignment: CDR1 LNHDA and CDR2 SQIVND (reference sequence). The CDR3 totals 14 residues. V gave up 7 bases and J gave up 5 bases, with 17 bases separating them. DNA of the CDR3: TGTGCCAGTATGGGGGGGCGGCCCGCGGAGACCCAGTACTTC. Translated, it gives CASMGGRPAETQYF.

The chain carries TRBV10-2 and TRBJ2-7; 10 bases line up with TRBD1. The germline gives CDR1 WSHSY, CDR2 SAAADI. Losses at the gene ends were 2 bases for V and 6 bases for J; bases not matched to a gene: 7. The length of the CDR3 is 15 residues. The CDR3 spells CASSEAVTGGGEQYF. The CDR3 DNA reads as TGCGCCAGCAGTGAGGCGGTGACAGGGGGCGGCGAGCAGTACTTC.

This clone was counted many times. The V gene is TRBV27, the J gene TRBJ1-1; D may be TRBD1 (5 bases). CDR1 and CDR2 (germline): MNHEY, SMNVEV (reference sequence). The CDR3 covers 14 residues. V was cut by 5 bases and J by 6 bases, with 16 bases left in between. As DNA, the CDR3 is TGTGCCAGCAGTCAACCGGGACCAGGCCCTGAAGCTTTCTTT. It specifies CASSQPGPGPEAFF.

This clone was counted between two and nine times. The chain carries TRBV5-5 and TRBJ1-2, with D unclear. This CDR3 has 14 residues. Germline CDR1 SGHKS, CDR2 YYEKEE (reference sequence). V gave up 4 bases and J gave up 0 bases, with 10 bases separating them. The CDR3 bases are TGTGCCAGCAGCCCGATGGGGTCTAACTATGGCTACACCTTC. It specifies CASSPMGSNYGYTF.

CDR3 amino acids: CASSDLADTQYF. CDR3 sequence (DNA): TGTGCCAGCAGCGATTTAGCAGATACGCAGTATTTT. The V call is TRBV9, the J call TRBJ2-3; D is undetermined. Trimming removed 3 bases at V and 4 bases at J, with 6 bases between. Germline V gene sequence: CDR1 SGDLS, CDR2 YYNGEE. This CDR3 has 12 amino acids. Supplemented by reference TRBV9 and TRBJ2-3, the full variable domain reads DSGVTQTPKHLITATGQRVTLRCSPRSGDLSVYWYQQSLDQGLQFLIQYYNGEERAKGNILERFSAQQFPDLHSELNLSSLELGDSALYFCASSDLADTQYFGPGTRLTVL.

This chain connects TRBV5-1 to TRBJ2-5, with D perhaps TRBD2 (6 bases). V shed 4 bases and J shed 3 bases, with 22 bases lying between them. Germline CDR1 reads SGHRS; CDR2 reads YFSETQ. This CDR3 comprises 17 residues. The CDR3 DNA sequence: TGCGCCAGCAGCCCGGGGGTTGGCAGGCAGAACAAAGAGACCCAGTACTTC. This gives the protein CASSPGVGRQNKETQYF.